This note documents a single T cell receptor (beta chain) sequence. The junction shows a germline mismatch at one end, possibly a read error. In the original processing: CDR3 differences across clinicopathological groups were used to build a distant-metastasis classifier for papillary thyroid cancer. Via MiXCR, TCRdb re-called the PCR reads. The V and J calls here are based on TCRdb, not the publication. The data hold 7,500 to 10,000 clones, with over 25% observed a single time. Germline V gene sequence: CDR1 MNHEY, CDR2 SMNVEV (reference sequence). CDR3 size: 16 residues. Each patient came to thyroid surgery without any prior treatment (of any kind). The data derive from a study of metastatic and nonmetastatic thyroid tumors.

The gene calls are TRBV27 and TRBJ1-2; D ambiguous. This clonotype originated in a female donor with papillary thyroid cancer or a benign thyroid nodule (not recorded which). Some clones in this sample may be carry-over from other donors' samples. Sequenced input: adjacent normal tissue. The CDR3 nucleotides are TGTGCCAGCAGTTTATCGAAACGGGTTGTGGACTATGGCTACAAGTTC. Translation gives CASSLSKRVVDYGYKF.